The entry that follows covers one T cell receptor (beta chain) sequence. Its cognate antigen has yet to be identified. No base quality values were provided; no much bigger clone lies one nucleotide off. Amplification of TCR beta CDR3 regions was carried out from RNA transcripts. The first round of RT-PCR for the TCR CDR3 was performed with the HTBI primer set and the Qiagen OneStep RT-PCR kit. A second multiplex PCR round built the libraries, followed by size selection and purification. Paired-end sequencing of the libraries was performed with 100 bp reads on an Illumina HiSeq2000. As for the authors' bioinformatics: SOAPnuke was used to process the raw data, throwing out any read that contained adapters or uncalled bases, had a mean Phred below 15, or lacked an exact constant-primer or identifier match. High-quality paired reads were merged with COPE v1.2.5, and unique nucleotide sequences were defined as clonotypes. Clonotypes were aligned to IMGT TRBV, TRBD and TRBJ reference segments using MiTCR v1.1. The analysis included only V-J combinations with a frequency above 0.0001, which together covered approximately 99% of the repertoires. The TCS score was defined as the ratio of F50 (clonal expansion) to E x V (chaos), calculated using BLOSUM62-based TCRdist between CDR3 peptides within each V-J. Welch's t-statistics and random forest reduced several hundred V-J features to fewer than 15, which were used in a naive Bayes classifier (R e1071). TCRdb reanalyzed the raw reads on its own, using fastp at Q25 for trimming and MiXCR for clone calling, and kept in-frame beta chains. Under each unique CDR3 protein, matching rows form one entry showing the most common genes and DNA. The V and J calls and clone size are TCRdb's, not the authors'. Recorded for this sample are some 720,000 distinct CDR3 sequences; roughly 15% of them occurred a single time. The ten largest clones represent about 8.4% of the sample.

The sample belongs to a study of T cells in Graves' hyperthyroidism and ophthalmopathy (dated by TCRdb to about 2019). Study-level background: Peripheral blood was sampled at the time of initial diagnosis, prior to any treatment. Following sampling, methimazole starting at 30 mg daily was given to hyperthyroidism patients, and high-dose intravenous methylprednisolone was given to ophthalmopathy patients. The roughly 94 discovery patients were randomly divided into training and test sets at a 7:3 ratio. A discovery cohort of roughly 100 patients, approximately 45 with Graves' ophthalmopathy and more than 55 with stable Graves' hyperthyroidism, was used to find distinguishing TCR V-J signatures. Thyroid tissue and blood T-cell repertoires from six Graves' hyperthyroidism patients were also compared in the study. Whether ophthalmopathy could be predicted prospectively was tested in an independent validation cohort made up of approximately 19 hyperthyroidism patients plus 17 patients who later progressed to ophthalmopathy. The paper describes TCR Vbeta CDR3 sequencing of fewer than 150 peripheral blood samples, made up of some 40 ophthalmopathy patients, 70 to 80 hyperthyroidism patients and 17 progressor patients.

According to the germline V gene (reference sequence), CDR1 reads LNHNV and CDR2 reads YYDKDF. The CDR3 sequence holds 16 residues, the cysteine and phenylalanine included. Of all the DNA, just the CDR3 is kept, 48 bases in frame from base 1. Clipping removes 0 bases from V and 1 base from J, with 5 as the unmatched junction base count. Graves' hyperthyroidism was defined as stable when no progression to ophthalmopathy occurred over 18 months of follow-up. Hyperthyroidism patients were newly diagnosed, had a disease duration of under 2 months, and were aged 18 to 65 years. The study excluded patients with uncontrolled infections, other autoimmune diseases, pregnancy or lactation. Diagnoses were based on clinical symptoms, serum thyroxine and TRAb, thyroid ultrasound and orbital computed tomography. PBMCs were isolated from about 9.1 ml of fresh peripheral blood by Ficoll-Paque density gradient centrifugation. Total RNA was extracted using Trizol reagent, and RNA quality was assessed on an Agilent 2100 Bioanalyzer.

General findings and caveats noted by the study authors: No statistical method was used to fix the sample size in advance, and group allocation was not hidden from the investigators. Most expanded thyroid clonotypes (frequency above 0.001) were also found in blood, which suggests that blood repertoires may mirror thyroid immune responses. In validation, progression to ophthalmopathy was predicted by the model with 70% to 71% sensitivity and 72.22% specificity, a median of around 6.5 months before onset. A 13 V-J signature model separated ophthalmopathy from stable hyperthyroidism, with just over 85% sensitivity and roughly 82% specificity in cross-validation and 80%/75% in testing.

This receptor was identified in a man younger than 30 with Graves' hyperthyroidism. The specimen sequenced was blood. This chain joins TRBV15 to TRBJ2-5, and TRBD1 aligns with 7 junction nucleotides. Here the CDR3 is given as CATSRDRNRGQETQYF. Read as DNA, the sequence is TGTGCCACCAGCAGAGATCGGAACAGGGGCCAAGAGACCCAGTACTTC.